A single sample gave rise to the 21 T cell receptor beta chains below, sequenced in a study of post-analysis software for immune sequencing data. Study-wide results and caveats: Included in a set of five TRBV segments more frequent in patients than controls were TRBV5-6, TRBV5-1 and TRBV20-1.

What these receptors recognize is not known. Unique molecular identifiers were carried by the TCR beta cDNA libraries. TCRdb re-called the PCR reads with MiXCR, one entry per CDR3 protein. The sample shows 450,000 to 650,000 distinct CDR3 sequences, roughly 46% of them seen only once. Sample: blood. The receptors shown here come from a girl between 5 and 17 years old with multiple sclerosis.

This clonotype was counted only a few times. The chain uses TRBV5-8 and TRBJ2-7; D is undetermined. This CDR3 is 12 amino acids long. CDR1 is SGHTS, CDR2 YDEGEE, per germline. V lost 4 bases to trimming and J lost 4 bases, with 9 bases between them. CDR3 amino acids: CASSPVGYEQYF. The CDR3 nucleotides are TGTGCCAGCAGCCCGGTAGGGTACGAGCAGTACTTC.

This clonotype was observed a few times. DNA of the CDR3: TGTGCCAGCAGTCCCAGAGGGCTAGCGCTCCAAGAGACCCAGTACTTC. It encodes CASSPRGLALQETQYF. The rearrangement joins TRBV12-3 or TRBV12-4 to TRBJ2-5, with D tentatively TRBD2 (6 bases). V gave up 5 bases and J gave up 1 base, with 17 bases separating them. The CDR3 extends over 16 amino acids.

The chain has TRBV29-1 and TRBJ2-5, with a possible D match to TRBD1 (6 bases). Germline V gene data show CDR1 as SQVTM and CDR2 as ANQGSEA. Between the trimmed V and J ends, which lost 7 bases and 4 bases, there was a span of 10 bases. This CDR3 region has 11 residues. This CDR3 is CSAVRGETQYF. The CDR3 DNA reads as TGCAGCGCCGTCAGGGGAGAGACCCAGTACTTC.

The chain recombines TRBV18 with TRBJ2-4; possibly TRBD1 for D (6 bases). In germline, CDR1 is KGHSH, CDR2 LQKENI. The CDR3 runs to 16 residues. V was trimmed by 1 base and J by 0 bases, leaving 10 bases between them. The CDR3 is CASSPRGPLAKNIQYF. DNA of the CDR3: TGTGCCAGCTCACCACGGGGGCCTCTAGCCAAAAACATTCAGTACTTC.

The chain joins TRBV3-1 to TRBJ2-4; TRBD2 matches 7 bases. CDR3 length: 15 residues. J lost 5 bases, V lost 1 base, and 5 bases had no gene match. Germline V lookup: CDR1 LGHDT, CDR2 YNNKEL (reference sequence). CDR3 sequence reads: CASSQVASGENIQYF. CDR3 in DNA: TGTGCCAGCAGCCAAGTTGCTAGCGGTGAAAACATTCAGTACTTC.

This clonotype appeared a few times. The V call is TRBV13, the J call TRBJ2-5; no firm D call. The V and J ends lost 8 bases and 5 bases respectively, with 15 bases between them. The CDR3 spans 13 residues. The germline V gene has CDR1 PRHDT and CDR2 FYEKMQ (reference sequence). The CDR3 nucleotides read TGTGCCAGCGCCCCCGTGTCAACCGAGACCCAGTACTTC. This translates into CASAPVSTETQYF.

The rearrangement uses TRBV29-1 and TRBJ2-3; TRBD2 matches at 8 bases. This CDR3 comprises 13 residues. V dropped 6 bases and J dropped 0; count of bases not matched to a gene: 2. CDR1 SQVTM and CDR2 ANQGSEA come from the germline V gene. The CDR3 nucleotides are TGCAGCGTCCGGACTAGCAGCACAGATACGCAGTATTTT. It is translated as CSVRTSSTDTQYF.

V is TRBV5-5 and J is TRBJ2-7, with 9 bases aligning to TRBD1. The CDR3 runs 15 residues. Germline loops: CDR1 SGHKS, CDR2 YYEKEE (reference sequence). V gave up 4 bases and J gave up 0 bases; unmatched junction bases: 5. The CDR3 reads CASSPGQGNSYEQYF. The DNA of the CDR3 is TGTGCCAGCAGCCCGGGACAGGGTAACTCCTACGAGCAGTACTTC.

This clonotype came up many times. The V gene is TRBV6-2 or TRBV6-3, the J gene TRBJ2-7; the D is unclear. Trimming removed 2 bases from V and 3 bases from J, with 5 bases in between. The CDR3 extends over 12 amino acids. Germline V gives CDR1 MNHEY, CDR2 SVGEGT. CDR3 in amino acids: CASSYTVYEQYF. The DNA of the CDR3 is TGTGCCAGCAGTTACACAGTCTACGAGCAGTACTTC.

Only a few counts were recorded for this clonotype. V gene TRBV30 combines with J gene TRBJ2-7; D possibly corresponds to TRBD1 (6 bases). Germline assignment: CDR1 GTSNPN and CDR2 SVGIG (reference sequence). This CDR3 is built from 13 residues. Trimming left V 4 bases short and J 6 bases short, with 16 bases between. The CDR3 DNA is TGTGCCTGGACCACCGGACAGATCGGCGAGCAGTACTTC. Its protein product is CAWTTGQIGEQYF.

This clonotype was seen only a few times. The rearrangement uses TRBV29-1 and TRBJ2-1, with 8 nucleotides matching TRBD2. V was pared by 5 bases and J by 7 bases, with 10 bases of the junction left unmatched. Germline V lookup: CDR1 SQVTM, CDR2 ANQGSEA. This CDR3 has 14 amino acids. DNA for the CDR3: TGCAGCGTTCCCCGGGGGGGCCTCAGGAATGAGCAGTTCTTC. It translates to CSVPRGGLRNEQFF.

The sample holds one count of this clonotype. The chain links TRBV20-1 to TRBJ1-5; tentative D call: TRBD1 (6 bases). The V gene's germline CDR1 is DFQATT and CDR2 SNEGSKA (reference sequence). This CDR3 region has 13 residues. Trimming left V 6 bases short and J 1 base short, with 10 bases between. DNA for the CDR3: TGCAGTGCGGCCGACAGGAGCAATCAGCCCCAGCATTTT. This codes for CSAADRSNQPQHF.

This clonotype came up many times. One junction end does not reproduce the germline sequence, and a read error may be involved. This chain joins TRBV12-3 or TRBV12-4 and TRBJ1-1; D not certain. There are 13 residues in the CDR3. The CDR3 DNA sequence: TGCGCCAGCAGCTTGGCCGGGAACACTGAAGCTTTCTTT. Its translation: CASSLAGNTEAFF.

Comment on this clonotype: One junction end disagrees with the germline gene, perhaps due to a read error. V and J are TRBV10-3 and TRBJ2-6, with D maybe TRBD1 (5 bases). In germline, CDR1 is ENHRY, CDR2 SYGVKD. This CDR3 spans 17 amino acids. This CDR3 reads CAISPARLGSGANVQTF. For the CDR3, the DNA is TGTGCCATCAGTCCCGCCCGATTAGGCTCTGGGGCCAACGTCCAGACTTTC.

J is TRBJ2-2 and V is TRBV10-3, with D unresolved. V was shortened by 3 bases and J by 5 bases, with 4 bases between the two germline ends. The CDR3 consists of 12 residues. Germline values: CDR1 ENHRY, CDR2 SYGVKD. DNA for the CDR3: TGTGCCATCAGTGACTCTACCGGGGAGCTGTTTTTT. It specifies CAISDSTGELFF.

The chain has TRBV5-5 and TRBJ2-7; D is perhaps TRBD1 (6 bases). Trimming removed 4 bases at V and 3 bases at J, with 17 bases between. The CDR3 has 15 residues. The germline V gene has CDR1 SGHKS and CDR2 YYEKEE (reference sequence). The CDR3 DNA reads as TGTGCCAGCAGCCGAGGCCGGGGACAAGTCTACGAGCAGTACTTC. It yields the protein CASSRGRGQVYEQYF.

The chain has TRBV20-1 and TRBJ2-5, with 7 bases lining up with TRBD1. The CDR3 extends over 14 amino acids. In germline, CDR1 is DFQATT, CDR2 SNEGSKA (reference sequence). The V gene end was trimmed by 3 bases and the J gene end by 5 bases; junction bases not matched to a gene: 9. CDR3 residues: CSASTGQQWETQYF. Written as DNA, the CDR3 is TGCAGTGCTAGCACGGGACAGCAATGGGAGACCCAGTACTTC.

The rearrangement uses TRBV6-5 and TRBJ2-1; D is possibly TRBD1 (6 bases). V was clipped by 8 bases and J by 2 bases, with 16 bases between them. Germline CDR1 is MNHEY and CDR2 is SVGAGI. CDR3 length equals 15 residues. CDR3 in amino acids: CASGVGPGAYNEQFF. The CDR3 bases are TGTGCCAGCGGAGTGGGCCCAGGGGCCTACAATGAGCAGTTCTTC.

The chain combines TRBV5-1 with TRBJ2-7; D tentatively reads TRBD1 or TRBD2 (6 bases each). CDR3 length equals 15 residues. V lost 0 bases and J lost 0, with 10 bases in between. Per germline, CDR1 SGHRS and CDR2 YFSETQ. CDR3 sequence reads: CASSLAGDISYEQYF. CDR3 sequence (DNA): TGCGCCAGCAGCTTGGCGGGGGACATCTCCTACGAGCAGTACTTC.

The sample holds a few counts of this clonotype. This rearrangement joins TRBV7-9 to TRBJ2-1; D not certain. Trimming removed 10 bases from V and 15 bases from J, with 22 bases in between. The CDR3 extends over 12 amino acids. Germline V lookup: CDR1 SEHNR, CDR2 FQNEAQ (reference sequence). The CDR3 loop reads CATSGRVSRVFF. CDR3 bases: TGTGCCACCTCGGGTCGGGTTTCACGGGTGTTCTTC. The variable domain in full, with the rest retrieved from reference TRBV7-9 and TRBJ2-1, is DTGVSQNPRHKITKRGQNVTFRCDPISEHNRLYWYRQTLGQGPEFLTYFQNEAQLEKSRLLSDRFSAERPKGSFSTLEIQRTEQGDSAMYLCATSGRVSRVFFGPGTRLTVL.

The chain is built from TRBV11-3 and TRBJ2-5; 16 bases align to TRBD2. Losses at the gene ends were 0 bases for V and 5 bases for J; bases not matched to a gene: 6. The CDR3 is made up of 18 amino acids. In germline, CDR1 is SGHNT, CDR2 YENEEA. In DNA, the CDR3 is TGTGCCAGCAGCTTAGAGGGACTAGCGGGAGGGCCAGTGGAGACCCAGTACTTC. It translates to CASSLEGLAGGPVETQYF.